The rows below give T cell receptor beta chains drawn from one sample of a study of shared clonotypes between healthy human individuals. Clones were read by immunoSEQ multiplex PCR, and TCRdb kept only the in-frame ones, dropping some. The table lists 2 million to 2.5 million clones, approximately 90% of them singletons. Material for sequencing was naive CD4+ T cells from PBMCs. The receptors originated from a man aged 18 to 30 in good health. Some clones in this sample may be carry-over from other donors' samples. The CDR3 runs from the conserved cysteine through the conserved F or W. The order of the fields is V gene, J gene, CDR3 protein.

v_call: TRBV5-8; j_call: TRBJ2-7; cdr3_aa: CASSSPTGTVFYEQYF
v_call: TRBV11-3; j_call: TRBJ2-3; cdr3_aa: CASSTASSTDTQYF
v_call: TRBV28; j_call: TRBJ1-2; cdr3_aa: CASSLAGRYYGYTF
v_call: TRBV28; j_call: TRBJ1-1; cdr3_aa: CASSLQGTEAFF
v_call: TRBV9; j_call: TRBJ2-1; cdr3_aa: CASSVALNYEQFF
v_call: TRBV10-2; j_call: TRBJ2-7; cdr3_aa: CASRDRRHTGSYEQYF
v_call: TRBV19; j_call: TRBJ2-3; cdr3_aa: CASSSSGEASWDTQYF
v_call: TRBV28; j_call: TRBJ2-3; cdr3_aa: CASSLVGRAPDTQYF
v_call: TRBV4-2; j_call: TRBJ2-7; cdr3_aa: CASSPDLSYEQYF
v_call: TRBV2; j_call: TRBJ2-5; cdr3_aa: CASSEALTSGKETQYF
v_call: TRBV5-4; j_call: TRBJ2-3; cdr3_aa: CASSPGQGRVDTQYF
v_call: TRBV6-1; j_call: TRBJ1-5; cdr3_aa: CASSESHRTGGFQPQHF
v_call: TRBV11-2; j_call: TRBJ1-1; cdr3_aa: CASSPEYGRHVFF
v_call: TRBV7-2; j_call: TRBJ2-7; cdr3_aa: CASSRNSVAGSCEQYF
v_call: TRBV29-1; j_call: TRBJ1-3; cdr3_aa: CSVSENGNTIYF
v_call: TRBV5-6; j_call: TRBJ2-4; cdr3_aa: CASSVGPGGRVVQYF
v_call: TRBV25-1; j_call: TRBJ1-2; cdr3_aa: CASSASRVHGYTF
v_call: TRBV5-4; j_call: TRBJ2-4; cdr3_aa: CASSLEWGAGAKNIQYF
v_call: TRBV7-2; j_call: TRBJ2-5; cdr3_aa: CASSLFRPGGGETQYF
v_call: TRBV5-1; j_call: TRBJ2-1; cdr3_aa: CASSSGLAGVGEQFF
v_call: TRBV6-6; j_call: TRBJ2-1; cdr3_aa: CASSSGPGFYNEQFF
v_call: TRBV13; j_call: TRBJ1-2; cdr3_aa: CASSSPGRNYGYTF
v_call: TRBV18; j_call: TRBJ1-2; cdr3_aa: CASSRDQGGANYGYTF
v_call: TRBV5-1; j_call: TRBJ1-2; cdr3_aa: CASSLDRGQVYGYTF
v_call: TRBV28; j_call: TRBJ2-1; cdr3_aa: CASRLPGTGVHEQFF
v_call: TRBV18; j_call: TRBJ2-2; cdr3_aa: CASSPLVAGELFF
v_call: TRBV5-1; j_call: TRBJ2-1; cdr3_aa: CASSPRTSYNEQFF
v_call: TRBV7-6; j_call: TRBJ2-5; cdr3_aa: CAVRGLAGAETQYF
v_call: TRBV7-2; j_call: TRBJ2-7; cdr3_aa: CASSPHASGSSYEQYF
v_call: TRBV6-1; j_call: TRBJ2-2; cdr3_aa: CASSEPSGILTGELFF
v_call: TRBV10-3; j_call: TRBJ2-1; cdr3_aa: CAISLGGNEQFF
v_call: TRBV6-1; j_call: TRBJ2-3; cdr3_aa: CASSDAGLAADTQYF
v_call: TRBV27; j_call: TRBJ2-7; cdr3_aa: CASSFLPQADSYEQYF
v_call: TRBV5-1; j_call: TRBJ2-1; cdr3_aa: CASRLASGSSYNEQFF
v_call: TRBV29-1; j_call: TRBJ2-7; cdr3_aa: CSVIPHKPPGEQYF
v_call: TRBV18; j_call: TRBJ2-2; cdr3_aa: CASSPIVVKGYTGELFF
v_call: TRBV7-2; j_call: TRBJ2-7; cdr3_aa: CASSSRTGVGYEQYF
v_call: TRBV29-1; j_call: TRBJ1-1; cdr3_aa: CSVVGFSVVNTEAFF
v_call: TRBV5-1; j_call: TRBJ2-5; cdr3_aa: CASSWAGLGRQETQYF
v_call: TRBV7-9; j_call: TRBJ2-1; cdr3_aa: CASSNRDGLYNEQFF
v_call: TRBV25-1; j_call: TRBJ2-1; cdr3_aa: CASSEWGSEQFF
v_call: TRBV27; j_call: TRBJ2-2; cdr3_aa: CASSLSGGAANTGELFF
v_call: TRBV5-6; j_call: TRBJ2-1; cdr3_aa: CASSQTSGSFDEQFF
v_call: TRBV7-6; j_call: TRBJ1-4; cdr3_aa: CASSSSGGREKLFF
v_call: TRBV5-8; j_call: TRBJ2-7; cdr3_aa: CASKLFFPGREVAGEQYF
v_call: TRBV19; j_call: TRBJ2-3; cdr3_aa: CASSMGGTLGTDTQYF
v_call: TRBV5-4; j_call: TRBJ1-2; cdr3_aa: CASSADGAYGYTF
v_call: TRBV28; j_call: TRBJ1-1; cdr3_aa: CASMGAVPTNTEAFF
v_call: TRBV5-1; j_call: TRBJ1-1; cdr3_aa: CASSSTGSATEAFF
v_call: TRBV5-1; j_call: TRBJ1-1; cdr3_aa: CASSFWPVGHGSEAFF
v_call: TRBV5-1; j_call: TRBJ2-2; cdr3_aa: CASSLGLGNTGELFF
v_call: TRBV5-1; j_call: TRBJ2-1; cdr3_aa: CASSLSVGGRYNEQFF
v_call: TRBV5-1; j_call: TRBJ2-7; cdr3_aa: CASSLSGTGSYEQYF
v_call: TRBV28; j_call: TRBJ2-3; cdr3_aa: CASTTSRVYPTDTQYF
v_call: TRBV4-1; j_call: TRBJ2-3; cdr3_aa: CASSPRTGQGTDTQYF
v_call: TRBV28; j_call: TRBJ1-5; cdr3_aa: CASSLLRQPQHF